The 23 T cell receptor beta chains presented below share a single source sample, sequenced in a study of CD8 T cells in Susac syndrome. RNA amounts of about 0.5 to 1 ug underwent reverse transcription with random hexamers. TCRdb recomputed calls from the immunoSEQ multiplex PCR reads with MiXCR, one row per CDR3 protein. The data hold about 180,000 distinct CDR3 sequences, with about 95% observed a single time. What was sequenced was CD8+ T cells from PBMCs. The receptors were sampled from a human donor with multiple sclerosis.

The chain is built from TRBV2 and TRBJ2-6, with D maybe TRBD1 (6 bases). The CDR3 is made up of 13 amino acids. V lost 7 bases and J lost 4, with 8 bases in between. Germline V CDR1 and CDR2: SNHLY, FYNNEI. DNA of the CDR3: TGTGCCAGCAAACAGGGCGGGGCCAACGTCCTGACTTTC. Translation: CASKQGGANVLTF.

CDR3 in DNA: TGTGCCAGCAGCCACTTAGAATCAACCGGGGAGCTGTTTTTT. As protein: CASSHLESTGELFF. This sequence joins TRBV3-1 and TRBJ2-2; D is uncertain. Germline values: CDR1 LGHDT, CDR2 YNNKEL (reference sequence). The CDR3 has 14 amino acids. Trimming removed 3 bases from V and 5 bases from J, with 10 bases in between.

The V and J genes are TRBV20-1 and TRBJ2-5; D not certain. CDR1 and CDR2 from the germline V gene are DFQATT and SNEGSKA (reference sequence). V lost 6 bases and J 5 bases, leaving 16 bases between the germline ends. The CDR3 length is 13 residues. In nucleotides, the CDR3 is TGCAGTGCCACCTATGTGACTTCGGAGACCCAGTACTTC. This codes for CSATYVTSETQYF.

The J gene is TRBJ2-6, the V gene TRBV9; TRBD1 or TRBD2 may be the D gene (5 bases each). The V gene's germline CDR1 is SGDLS and CDR2 YYNGEE. This CDR3 comprises 15 residues. V was trimmed by 4 bases and J by 0 bases, leaving 8 bases between them. The CDR3 reads CASSLGTSGANVLTF. In nucleotides, the CDR3 is TGTGCCAGCAGCCTAGGGACCTCTGGGGCCAACGTCCTGACTTTC.

The chain combines TRBV20-1 with TRBJ2-3; D is undetermined. Germline V gene sequence: CDR1 DFQATT, CDR2 SNEGSKA (reference sequence). V was trimmed by 6 bases and J by 0 bases, leaving 13 bases between them. This CDR3 is 14 amino acids long. The CDR3 nucleotides read TGCAGTGCGAGCCGTCTCGTCAGCACAGATACGCAGTATTTT. Translating it yields CSASRLVSTDTQYF.

The CDR3 region has the DNA TGTGCCACCAGTGATTTGCAACCCAGGGACCCCTCCTACAATGAGCAGTTCTTC. It translates to CATSDLQPRDPSYNEQFF. J is TRBJ2-1 and V is TRBV24-1; D is possibly TRBD1 or TRBD2 (5 bases each). V was pared by 0 bases and J by 0 bases, with 14 bases between. Germline CDR1 KGHDR, CDR2 SFDVKD. This CDR3 comprises 18 residues.

The chain employs TRBV25-1 and TRBJ1-5, with D perhaps matching TRBD1 (5 bases). V was cut by 1 base and J by 4 bases, with 5 bases left in between. CDR1 is MGHDK and CDR2 is SYGVNS in the germline V gene. The CDR3 has 13 residues. CDR3 residues: CASSESGNQPQHF. The CDR3 bases are TGTGCCAGCAGTGAATCAGGGAATCAGCCCCAGCATTTT.

This clonotype was seen a single time. This chain links TRBV20-1 with TRBJ1-1, with TRBD1 identical over 8 bases. Trimming removed 6 bases from V and 6 bases from J; junction bases left unmatched: 6. CDR3 length: 12 residues. From germline, CDR1 is DFQATT and CDR2 SNEGSKA (reference sequence). The CDR3, as DNA: TGCAGTGCCAGCACAGGGGGAGCTGAAGCTTTCTTT. Its protein is CSASTGGAEAFF.

The gene calls are TRBV30 and TRBJ2-2; D is uncertain. The V and J ends lost 2 bases and 7 bases respectively, with 14 bases between them. Germline loops: CDR1 GTSNPN, CDR2 SVGIG (reference sequence). The CDR3 consists of 14 residues. The CDR3 nucleotides read TGTGCCTGGAGTCCCCCCCGTGGGCGCGGGGAGCTGTTTTTT. It codes for CAWSPPRGRGELFF.

The V call is TRBV4-1, the J call TRBJ2-7; D perhaps matches TRBD2 (5 bases). The CDR3 runs to 14 residues. The germline V gene has CDR1 MGHRA and CDR2 YSYEKL. The V and J ends lost 5 bases and 5 bases respectively, with 16 bases between them. The CDR3 sequence is CASSFTDFSNEQYF. In nucleotides, the CDR3 is TGCGCCAGCAGCTTTACGGACTTCTCAAACGAGCAGTACTTC.

The count of this clonotype is one. CDR3 amino acids: CSATDSYYGYTF. The CDR3 nucleotides read TGCAGTGCCACGGACAGTTATTATGGCTACACCTTC. The J gene is TRBJ1-2, the V gene TRBV20-1, with D maybe TRBD1 (6 bases). Germline CDR1 and CDR2: DFQATT and SNEGSKA (reference sequence). V was clipped by 6 bases and J by 5 bases, with 13 bases between them. The CDR3 spans 12 residues.

CDR3 coding DNA: TGTGCCAGCAGCCTCCCCGGGACTAGCGGGAGTTTTAAGTTCTTC. It codes for CASSLPGTSGSFKFF. The V gene is TRBV7-2, the J gene TRBJ2-1; 14 nucleotides match TRBD2. V trimming: 5 bases; J trimming: 14 bases; junction bases outside the gene matches: 11. The CDR3 loop spans 15 amino acids. Germline V gene lookup returns CDR1 SGHTA and CDR2 FQGNSA.

CDR3 sequence reads: CATSEGIGTDIQYF. The CDR3 coding sequence is TGTGCCACCAGTGAAGGGATAGGAACGGACATTCAGTACTTC. The chain couples TRBV24-1 to TRBJ2-4; D unresolved. This CDR3 has 14 residues. Per germline, CDR1 KGHDR and CDR2 SFDVKD. Trimming took 4 bases from V and 8 from J, leaving 14 bases between them.

V usage is TRBV2 and J usage is TRBJ2-7, with 8 bases fitting TRBD1. The CDR3 contains 15 residues. The J segment lost 4 bases and the V segment lost 3 bases, leaving 8 bases of the junction unmatched. Germline V gives CDR1 SNHLY, CDR2 FYNNEI. CDR3 in amino acids: CASSDNAGGRYEQYF. The CDR3 region has the DNA TGTGCCAGCAGTGACAACGCAGGGGGCCGTTACGAGCAGTACTTC.

The chain recombines TRBV2 with TRBJ2-5, with a possible D match to TRBD2 (5 bases). This CDR3 has 14 amino acids. Germline-derived CDR1 and CDR2 are SNHLY and FYNNEI. Trimming shortened V by 1 base and J by 9 bases, and 15 bases separated the two germline ends. CDR3 region: CASSEVKARGSQYF. CDR3 nucleotide sequence: TGTGCCAGCAGTGAAGTTAAGGCCCGCGGGTCCCAGTACTTC.

This clonotype was seen more than once but under ten times. This sequence joins TRBV6-5 and TRBJ2-1, with 10 bases lining up with TRBD1. CDR1 is MNHEY and CDR2 is SVGAGI in the germline V gene. The trim removed 4 bases at V and 2 bases at J, leaving 2 bases unmatched. This CDR3 spans 15 amino acids. DNA of the CDR3: TGTGCCAGCAGTTCCGGGACAGGGGCCTACAATGAGCAGTTCTTC. The encoded protein is CASSSGTGAYNEQFF.

The V gene is TRBV28, the J gene TRBJ2-5, with TRBD1 identical over 7 bases. Trimming cost V 11 bases and J 4 bases; bases outside gene matches: 4. CDR3 length: 11 amino acids. Germline V lookup: CDR1 MDHEN, CDR2 SYDVKM. CDR3 in amino acids: CASNRGETQYF. As DNA, the CDR3 is TGTGCCTCAAACAGGGGAGAGACCCAGTACTTC.

This chain connects TRBV28 to TRBJ2-6; TRBD1 is a possible D gene (6 bases). The ends were cut back, 7 bases at V and 4 bases at J, with 23 bases in the middle. The CDR3 contains 18 residues. Germline CDR1 and CDR2: MDHEN and SYDVKM. Here the CDR3 DNA reads TGTGCCAGCAAACGCTGGTATACAGGGCAGGGAGGGGCCAACGTCCTGACTTTC. Translating it yields CASKRWYTGQGGANVLTF.

This sequence joins TRBV11-2 and TRBJ2-7; 10 bases line up with TRBD1. The V segment lost 1 base and the J segment 6 bases; nucleotides outside the gene matches: 3. This CDR3 is built from 14 residues. Looked up from germline, CDR1 is SGHAT and CDR2 is FQNNGV. The CDR3 DNA reads TGTGCCAGCAGCTTAGTAGGGACAGGGGCCGAGCAGTACTTC. This gives the protein CASSLVGTGAEQYF.

The rearrangement joins TRBV5-1 to TRBJ2-7, with D perhaps matching TRBD1 (6 bases). The V end was cut by 5 bases, the J end by 1 base, with 13 bases between. The V gene's germline CDR1 is SGHRS and CDR2 YFSETQ. The CDR3 is 14 amino acids. In nucleotides, the CDR3 is TGCGCCAGCAGACCTCGGGACAAATCCTACGAGCAGTACTTC. Its protein product is CASRPRDKSYEQYF.

This chain connects TRBV28 to TRBJ2-7, with a possible D match to TRBD1 (5 bases). The V gene's germline CDR1 is MDHEN and CDR2 SYDVKM. V was trimmed by 3 bases and J by 3 bases, leaving 18 bases between them. The CDR3 is 16 residues long. The CDR3, as DNA: TGTGCCAGCAGTTTGGGGCGGATGAGGAACTTCTACGAGCAGTACTTC. Translated: CASSLGRMRNFYEQYF.

The V and J genes are TRBV6-5 and TRBJ2-3, with 9 bases matching TRBD2. CDR3 size: 15 residues. The germline V gene has CDR1 MNHEY and CDR2 SVGAGI. V trimming: 4 bases; J trimming: 6 bases; junction bases outside the gene matches: 8. The CDR3 DNA sequence: TGTGCCAGCAGTTTGACTAGCGGTTCCGCCGATACGCAGTATTTT. This sequence encodes CASSLTSGSADTQYF.

This chain links TRBV29-1 with TRBJ1-1; D unclear. Trimming pared 7 bases from V and 11 bases from J, leaving 17 bases between. The CDR3 contains 11 residues. Germline-derived CDR1 and CDR2 are SQVTM and ANQGSEA. CDR3 in amino acids: CSAALNPEAFF. The DNA of the CDR3 is TGCAGCGCTGCCCTCAACCCCGAGGCTTTCTTT.